Below are 23 T cell receptor beta chains sequenced from a single sample in a study of long-term antiretroviral therapy in people with HIV. The run of the v3.0 immunoSEQ assay was at survey level. Sequencing was performed with immunoSEQ multiplex PCR; in TCRdb, only in-frame clones are kept and a portion is missing. The sample includes around 11,000 clones, 75% to 90% of them seen just once. Sequenced here: unsorted PBMCs, sampled 0.2 years before starting antiretroviral therapy. These receptors originate from a woman between 40 and 55 years old with HIV.

This chain links TRBV6-5 with TRBJ1-5; D is perhaps TRBD1 (5 bases). V lost 5 bases and J lost 7, with 9 bases in between. Germline-derived CDR1 and CDR2 are MNHEY and SVGAGI. The CDR3 runs 12 residues. CDR3 residues: CASSTQGQPQHF. The CDR3 DNA is TGTGCCAGCAGTACCCAGGGCCAGCCCCAGCATTTT.

This clone was seen only once. V is TRBV27 and J is TRBJ1-4; D gene uncertain. The CDR3 runs 14 residues. In germline, CDR1 is MNHEY, CDR2 SMNVEV (reference sequence). V was trimmed by 3 bases and J by 10 bases, leaving 15 bases between them. The CDR3 sequence is CASSFSDSSGKLFF. Here the CDR3 DNA reads TGTGCCAGCAGTTTTTCGGACTCCTCCGGAAAACTGTTTTTT.

The V gene is TRBV19, the J gene TRBJ2-2; D gene uncertain. This CDR3 comprises 17 residues. V was pared by 1 base and J by 0 bases, with 12 bases between. Germline CDR1 LNHDA, CDR2 SQIVND (reference sequence). CDR3 DNA sequence: TGTGCCAGTAGTATAGGATGGGTCCGCGCGAACACCGGGGAGCTGTTTTTT. It encodes CASSIGWVRANTGELFF. The whole variable domain, remainder taken from reference TRBV19 and TRBJ2-2, is DGGITQSPKYLFRKEGQNVTLSCEQNLNHDAMYWYRQDPGQGLRLIYYSQIVNDFQKGDIAEGYSVSREKKESFPLTVTSAQKNPTAFYLCASSIGWVRANTGELFFGEGSRLTVL.

This chain links TRBV2 with TRBJ1-5, with no clear D. This CDR3 contains 14 residues. Germline V gives CDR1 SNHLY, CDR2 FYNNEI. Between the trimmed V and J ends, which lost 5 bases and 5 bases, there was a span of 13 bases. The CDR3 sequence: CASSRVYVDQPQHF. DNA for the CDR3: TGTGCCAGCAGTCGGGTGTACGTGGATCAGCCCCAGCATTTT.

V is TRBV6-6 and J is TRBJ1-4; TRBD1 agrees at 9 bases. Germline CDR1 reads MNHNY; CDR2 reads SVGAGI (reference sequence). The CDR3 sequence is 15 residues long. V shed 3 bases, J shed 4 bases, and the junction held 3 bases outside the gene matches. The CDR3 loop reads CASSYPGQGNEKLFF. CDR3 sequence (DNA): TGTGCCAGCAGTTATCCGGGACAGGGTAATGAAAAACTGTTTTTT.

This chain connects TRBV7-2 to TRBJ1-1; the match to TRBD1 covers 8 bases. CDR3 length: 14 residues. The V gene end was trimmed by 4 bases and the J gene end by 3 bases; junction bases not matched to a gene: 4. Germline CDR1 and CDR2: SGHTA and FQGNSA. CDR3 sequence: CASSSRGRDTEAFF. The CDR3 region has the DNA TGTGCCAGCAGCTCCAGGGGGCGGGACACTGAAGCTTTCTTT. Full variable domain (remainder filled in from reference TRBV7-2 and TRBJ1-1): GAGVSQSPSNKVTEKGKDVELRCDPISGHTALYWYRQSLGQGLEFLIYFQGNSAPDKSGLPSDRFSAERTGGSVSTLTIQRTQQEDSAVYLCASSSRGRDTEAFFGQGTRLTVV.

The chain combines TRBV5-5 with TRBJ2-5; 12 positions match TRBD2. With V trimmed by 7 bases and J by 4 bases, 5 bases remained unmatched. Germline V gives CDR1 SGHKS, CDR2 YYEKEE (reference sequence). The CDR3 covers 14 residues. In DNA form, the CDR3 reads TGTGCCAGCGGCCTAGCGGGGGGGCCAGAGACCCAGTACTTC. This encodes CASGLAGGPETQYF.

This clone has only a few counts. The chain recombines TRBV30 with TRBJ1-1; D is undetermined. V was trimmed by 3 bases and J by 1 base, leaving 15 bases between them. The CDR3 runs to 15 residues. From germline, CDR1 is GTSNPN and CDR2 SVGIG (reference sequence). CDR3 DNA sequence: TGTGCCTGGAGGCTCCCTGGGCGGTCGAACACTGAAGCTTTCTTT. This sequence encodes CAWRLPGRSNTEAFF.

This chain connects TRBV5-1 to TRBJ1-2; the D gene is possibly TRBD1 (5 bases). Germline lookup yields CDR1 SGHRS and CDR2 YFSETQ. The CDR3 spans 14 residues. V shed 0 bases and J shed 4 bases, with 10 bases lying between them. The CDR3 DNA reads as TGCGCCAGCAGCTTGGAGGCAGGGCCCTATGGCTACACCTTC. Translated, it gives CASSLEAGPYGYTF.

The count of this clone is one. V usage is TRBV5-1 and J usage is TRBJ2-7; D is tentatively TRBD1 or TRBD2 (5 bases each). The CDR3 is 15 residues long. Trimming pared 2 bases from V and 2 bases from J, leaving 14 bases between. Germline V gene lookup returns CDR1 SGHRS and CDR2 YFSETQ. The CDR3 reads CASSFSGTVTYEQYF. The CDR3 DNA reads as TGCGCCAGCAGCTTCAGTGGGACGGTGACCTACGAGCAGTACTTC.

The chain employs TRBV9 and TRBJ2-5; weak D call: TRBD2 (7 bases). The V and J ends lost 3 bases and 7 bases respectively, with 16 bases between them. Germline assignment: CDR1 SGDLS and CDR2 YYNGEE. CDR3 size: 14 residues. The CDR3 DNA reads TGTGCCAGCAGCGATACGGGCGGGGGCGGGACCCAGTACTTC. This encodes CASSDTGGGGTQYF. The whole variable domain, remainder taken from reference TRBV9 and TRBJ2-5, is DSGVTQTPKHLITATGQRVTLRCSPRSGDLSVYWYQQSLDQGLQFLIQYYNGEERAKGNILERFSAQQFPDLHSELNLSSLELGDSALYFCASSDTGGGGTQYFGPGTRLLVL.

The chain employs TRBV19 and TRBJ1-1; D gene ambiguous. Trimming stripped 5 bases from V and 8 bases from J, with 18 bases between. This CDR3 region has 14 residues. Germline CDR1 is LNHDA and CDR2 is SQIVND (reference sequence). CDR3 bases: TGTGCCAGTAGTTTGATGGGTAACGCGGCGGAAGCTTTCTTT. Residues: CASSLMGNAAEAFF.

J is TRBJ1-2 and V is TRBV30; D is unclear. Germline V CDR1 and CDR2: GTSNPN, SVGIG (reference sequence). The CDR3 totals 13 residues. V dropped 0 bases and J dropped 8 bases, with 13 bases sitting between them. The CDR3, as DNA: TGTGCCTGGAGTGTACGGGCAGTTAACGGCTACACCTTC. This codes for CAWSVRAVNGYTF.

The genes are TRBV27 and TRBJ2-7; weak D call: TRBD2 (6 bases). V gave up 6 bases and J gave up 6 bases, with 9 bases separating them. The germline gives CDR1 MNHEY, CDR2 SMNVEV (reference sequence). This CDR3 is 11 amino acids long. CDR3 amino acids: CASSPGGEQYF. In DNA, the CDR3 is TGTGCCAGCAGCCCCGGGGGCGAGCAGTACTTC.

The V and J genes are TRBV6-6 and TRBJ2-1; 7 nucleotides agree with TRBD2. The CDR3 loop spans 16 amino acids. Trimming cost V 5 bases and J 3 bases; bases outside gene matches: 10. Germline V gene data show CDR1 as MNHNY and CDR2 as SVGAGI (reference sequence). As DNA, the CDR3 is TGTGCCAGCAGTGCCCCGTGGGGGGGATACTACAATGAGCAGTTCTTC. Translated, it gives CASSAPWGGYYNEQFF.

The V gene is TRBV7-8, the J gene TRBJ1-2, with D unresolved. CDR1 SGHVS and CDR2 FQNEAQ come from the germline V gene. The CDR3 extends over 16 amino acids. The V end lost 6 bases, the J end lost 2 bases, and 19 bases lay between the germline ends. Here the CDR3 DNA reads TGTGCCAGCAGTCGCCACCGGACGGTGACCAACTATGGCTACACCTTC. Translation: CASSRHRTVTNYGYTF.

The chain employs TRBV30 and TRBJ1-4; no firm D call. The CDR3 contains 12 residues. With 5 bases removed from V and 8 bases from J, the gap between germline ends came to 12 bases. Germline-derived CDR1 and CDR2 are GTSNPN and SVGIG (reference sequence). The CDR3 sequence is CAWGELREKLFF. CDR3 nucleotides: TGTGCCTGGGGTGAACTTAGGGAAAAACTGTTTTTT.

In its sample, this clone was seen a few times. The chain combines TRBV6-5 with TRBJ2-2; D is unclear. Trimming took off 6 bases at V and 2 bases at J, with 10 bases between the two ends. Germline CDR1 MNHEY, CDR2 SVGAGI. CDR3 length: 14 residues. CDR3 nucleotide sequence: TGTGCCAGCAGGGCAGCGTTTAACACCGGGGAGCTGTTTTTT. Protein sequence: CASRAAFNTGELFF.

The genes are TRBV9 and TRBJ2-7; D is ambiguous. Germline V gene sequence: CDR1 SGDLS, CDR2 YYNGEE. The CDR3 covers 13 residues. The V end was cut by 2 bases, the J end by 3 bases, with 9 bases between. CDR3 in DNA: TGTGCCAGCAGCGTTGGCGGAGACTACGAGCAGTACTTC. Translation gives CASSVGGDYEQYF.

This chain connects TRBV4-3 to TRBJ1-1; D not resolved. The ends were cut back, 0 bases at V and 1 base at J, with 9 bases in the middle. The CDR3 sequence is 15 residues long. In germline, CDR1 is LGHNA, CDR2 YSLEER. CDR3: CASSQDLPENTEAFF. The DNA for the CDR3 is TGCGCCAGCAGCCAAGATTTGCCAGAGAACACTGAAGCTTTCTTT.

The rearrangement links TRBV7-9 to TRBJ1-2; 10 bases are shared with TRBD1. There are 15 residues in the CDR3. V shed 5 bases, J shed 4 bases, and the junction held 7 bases outside the gene matches. Germline loops: CDR1 SEHNR, CDR2 FQNEAQ (reference sequence). CDR3: CASSARQGAGYGYTF. The CDR3 bases are TGTGCCAGCAGCGCGAGACAGGGGGCAGGCTATGGCTACACCTTC.

The V gene is TRBV19, the J gene TRBJ1-5; TRBD1 aligns across 8 bases. V shed 6 bases and J 0 bases; nucleotides not matched to a gene: 13. Germline CDR1 reads LNHDA; CDR2 reads SQIVND (reference sequence). The CDR3 sequence is 18 residues long. CDR3 region: CASSPKKTGGSSNQPQHF. In nucleotides, the CDR3 is TGTGCCAGTAGCCCAAAAAAAACAGGGGGAAGTAGCAATCAGCCCCAGCATTTT.

This chain joins TRBV15 and TRBJ1-4; D might be TRBD1 (6 bases). Trimming stripped 0 bases from V and 7 bases from J, with 21 bases between. The germline gives CDR1 LNHNV, CDR2 YYDKDF (reference sequence). The CDR3 loop spans 18 amino acids. The CDR3 nucleotides read TGTGCCACCAGCAGAGATAGGGGGGGCTCATGGTCTTCTGAAAAACTGTTTTTT. It translates to CATSRDRGGSWSSEKLFF.